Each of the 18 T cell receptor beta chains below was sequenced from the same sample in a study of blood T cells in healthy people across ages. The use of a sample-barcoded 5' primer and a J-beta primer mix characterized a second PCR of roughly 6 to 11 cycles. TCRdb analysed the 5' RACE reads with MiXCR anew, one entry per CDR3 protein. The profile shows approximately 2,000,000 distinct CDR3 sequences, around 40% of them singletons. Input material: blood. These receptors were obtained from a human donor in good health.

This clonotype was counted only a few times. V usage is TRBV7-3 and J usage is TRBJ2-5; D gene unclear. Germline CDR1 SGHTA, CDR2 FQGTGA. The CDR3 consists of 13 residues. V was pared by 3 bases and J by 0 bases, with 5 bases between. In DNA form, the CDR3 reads TGTGCCAGCAGCTTGAAAAACCAAGAGACCCAGTACTTC. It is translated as CASSLKNQETQYF.

DNA of the CDR3: TGTGCCAGCAGCCGACCGGCGTTAGGCGGGAACACTGAAGCTTTCTTT. It codes for CASSRPALGGNTEAFF. This chain links TRBV25-1 with TRBJ1-1; D is undetermined. This CDR3 spans 16 amino acids. V was pared by 6 bases and J by 1 base, with 18 bases between. The V gene's germline CDR1 is MGHDK and CDR2 SYGVNS.

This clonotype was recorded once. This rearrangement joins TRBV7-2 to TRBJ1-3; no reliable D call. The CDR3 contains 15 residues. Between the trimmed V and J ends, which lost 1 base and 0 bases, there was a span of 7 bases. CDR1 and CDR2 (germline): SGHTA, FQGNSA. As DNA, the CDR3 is TGTGCCAGCAGCTTAGACGTGGTCTCTGGAAACACCATATATTTT. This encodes CASSLDVVSGNTIYF.

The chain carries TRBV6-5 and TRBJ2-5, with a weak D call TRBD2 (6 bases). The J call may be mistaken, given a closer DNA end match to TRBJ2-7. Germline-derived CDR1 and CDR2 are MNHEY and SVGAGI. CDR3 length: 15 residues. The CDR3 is CASSRGGFGWDEQYF. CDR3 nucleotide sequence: TGTGCCAGCAGTCGCGGAGGGTTTGGCTGGGACGAGCAGTACTTC.

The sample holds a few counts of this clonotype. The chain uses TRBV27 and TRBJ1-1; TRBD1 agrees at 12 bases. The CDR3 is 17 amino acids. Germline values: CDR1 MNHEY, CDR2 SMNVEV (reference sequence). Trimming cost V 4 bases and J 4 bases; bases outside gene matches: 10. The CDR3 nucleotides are TGTGCCAGCAGTTCCCGGGACAGGGGGCTCGGTAGCACTGAAGCTTTCTTT. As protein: CASSSRDRGLGSTEAFF.

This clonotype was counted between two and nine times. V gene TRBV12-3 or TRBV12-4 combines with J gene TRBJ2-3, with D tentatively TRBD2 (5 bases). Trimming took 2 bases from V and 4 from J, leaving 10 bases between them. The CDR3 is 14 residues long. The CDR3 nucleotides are TGTGCCAGCAGTTTAACTAGAAACGCAGATACGCAGTATTTT. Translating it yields CASSLTRNADTQYF.

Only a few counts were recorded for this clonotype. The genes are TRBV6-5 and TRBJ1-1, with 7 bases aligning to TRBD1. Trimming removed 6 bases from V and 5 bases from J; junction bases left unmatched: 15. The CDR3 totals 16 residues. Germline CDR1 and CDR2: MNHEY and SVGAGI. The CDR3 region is CASSQPRGRIRTEAFF. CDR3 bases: TGTGCCAGCAGCCAACCCAGGGGGAGGATTAGGACTGAAGCTTTCTTT.

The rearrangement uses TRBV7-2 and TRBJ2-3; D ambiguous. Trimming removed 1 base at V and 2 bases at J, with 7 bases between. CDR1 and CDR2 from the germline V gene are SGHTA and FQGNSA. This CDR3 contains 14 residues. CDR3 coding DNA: TGTGCCAGCAGCTTAGGCCACATCACAGATACGCAGTATTTT. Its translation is CASSLGHITDTQYF.

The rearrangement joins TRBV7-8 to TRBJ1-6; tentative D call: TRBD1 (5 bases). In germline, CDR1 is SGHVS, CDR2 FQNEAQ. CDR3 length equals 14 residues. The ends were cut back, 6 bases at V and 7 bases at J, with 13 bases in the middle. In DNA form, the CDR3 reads TGTGCCAGCAGTAAACAGGTGGGGAATTCACCCCTCCACTTT. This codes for CASSKQVGNSPLHF.

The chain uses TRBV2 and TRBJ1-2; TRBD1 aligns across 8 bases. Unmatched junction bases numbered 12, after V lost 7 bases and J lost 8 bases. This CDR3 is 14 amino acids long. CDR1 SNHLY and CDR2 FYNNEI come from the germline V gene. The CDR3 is CASNTGGTTRGYTF. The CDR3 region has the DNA TGTGCCAGCAATACAGGGGGGACCACTAGAGGCTACACCTTC.

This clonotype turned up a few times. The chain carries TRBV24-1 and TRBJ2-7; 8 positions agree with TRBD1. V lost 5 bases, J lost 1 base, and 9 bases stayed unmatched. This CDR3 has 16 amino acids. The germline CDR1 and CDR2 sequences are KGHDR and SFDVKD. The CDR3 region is CATSGNRGTHSYEQYF. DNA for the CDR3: TGTGCCACCAGTGGTAACAGGGGGACCCATTCCTACGAGCAGTACTTC.

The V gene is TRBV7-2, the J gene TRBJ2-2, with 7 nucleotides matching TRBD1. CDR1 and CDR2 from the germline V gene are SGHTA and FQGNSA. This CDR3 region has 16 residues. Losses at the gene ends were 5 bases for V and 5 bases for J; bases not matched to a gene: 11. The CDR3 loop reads CASSPRTGLGTGELFF. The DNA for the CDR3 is TGTGCCAGCAGCCCCCGGACAGGTTTGGGGACCGGGGAGCTGTTTTTT.

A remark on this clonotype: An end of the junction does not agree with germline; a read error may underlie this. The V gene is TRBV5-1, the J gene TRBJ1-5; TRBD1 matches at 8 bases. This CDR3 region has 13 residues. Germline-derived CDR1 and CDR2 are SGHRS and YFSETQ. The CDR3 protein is CASRLDRVEPQHF. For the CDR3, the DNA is TGCGCCAGCAGATTGGACAGGGTCGAGCCCCAGCATTTT.

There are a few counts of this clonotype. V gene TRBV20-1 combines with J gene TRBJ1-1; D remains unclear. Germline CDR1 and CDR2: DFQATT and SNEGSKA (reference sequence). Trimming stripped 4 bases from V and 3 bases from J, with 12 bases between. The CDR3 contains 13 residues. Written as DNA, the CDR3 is TGCAGTGCTACGAGGATAGTTGACACTGAAGCTTTCTTT. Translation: CSATRIVDTEAFF.

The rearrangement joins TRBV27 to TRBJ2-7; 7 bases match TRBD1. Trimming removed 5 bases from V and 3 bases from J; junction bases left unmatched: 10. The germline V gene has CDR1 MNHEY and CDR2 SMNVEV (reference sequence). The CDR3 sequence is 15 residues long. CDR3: CASSTPKQGLYEQYF. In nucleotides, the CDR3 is TGTGCCAGCAGTACGCCGAAACAGGGGCTCTACGAGCAGTACTTC.

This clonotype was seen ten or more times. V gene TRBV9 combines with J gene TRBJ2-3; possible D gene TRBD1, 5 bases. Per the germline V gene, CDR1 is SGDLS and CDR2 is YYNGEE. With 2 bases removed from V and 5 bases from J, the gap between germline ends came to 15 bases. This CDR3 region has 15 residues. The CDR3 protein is CASSVLEGTGDTQYF. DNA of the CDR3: TGTGCCAGCAGCGTTCTAGAAGGCACAGGAGATACGCAGTATTTT.

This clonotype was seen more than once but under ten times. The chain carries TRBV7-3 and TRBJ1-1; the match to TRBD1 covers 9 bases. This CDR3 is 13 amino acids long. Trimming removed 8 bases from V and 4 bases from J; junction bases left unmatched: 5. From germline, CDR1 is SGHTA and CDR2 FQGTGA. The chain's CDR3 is CASGQGPVTEAFF. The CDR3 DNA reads TGTGCCAGCGGACAGGGGCCGGTCACTGAAGCTTTCTTT. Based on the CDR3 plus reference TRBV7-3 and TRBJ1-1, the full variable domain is GAGVSQTPSNKVTEKGKYVELRCDPISGHTALYWYRQSLGQGPEFLIYFQGTGAADDSGLPNDRFFAVRPEGSVSTLKIQRTERGDSAVYLCASGQGPVTEAFFGQGTRLTVV.

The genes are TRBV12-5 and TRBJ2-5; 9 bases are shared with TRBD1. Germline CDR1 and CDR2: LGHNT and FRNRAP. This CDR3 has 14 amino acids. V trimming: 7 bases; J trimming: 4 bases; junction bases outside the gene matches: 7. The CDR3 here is CASASGQGGETQYF. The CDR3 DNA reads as TGTGCTAGTGCCTCGGGACAGGGAGGAGAGACCCAGTACTTC.